The 17 T cell receptor beta chains below come from one sample, sequenced in a study of blood T cell repertoires in COVID-19. Produced via immunoSEQ multiplex PCR; TCRdb's table is partial and in-frame only. The sample has about 120,000 clones, around 87% seen once. Material: peripheral blood. These receptors originate from an older woman with COVID-19, enrolled during active disease.

The rearrangement links TRBV11-3 to TRBJ2-2; D is undetermined. Trimming took off 6 bases at V and 5 bases at J, with 7 bases between the two ends. Germline CDR1 reads SGHNT; CDR2 reads YENEEA. The CDR3 is 12 amino acids. CDR3 protein: CASSRLTGELFF. The DNA of the CDR3 is TGTGCCAGCAGTCGGTTAACCGGGGAGCTGTTTTTT. Based on the CDR3 plus reference TRBV11-3 and TRBJ2-2, the full variable domain is EAGVVQSPRYKIIEKKQPVAFWCNPISGHNTLYWYLQNLGQGPELLIRYENEEAVDDSQLPKDRFSAERLKGVDSTLKIQPAELGDSAVYLCASSRLTGELFFGEGSRLTVL.

This chain joins TRBV2 and TRBJ1-1, with 7 bases that match TRBD1. Germline CDR1 is SNHLY and CDR2 is FYNNEI. V was pared by 8 bases and J by 1 base, with 1 base of the junction left unmatched. CDR3 length equals 12 residues. The CDR3 protein is CASRDRNTEAFF. DNA of the CDR3: TGTGCCAGCCGGGACAGGAACACTGAAGCTTTCTTT.

The V and J genes are TRBV4-2 and TRBJ2-3, with 7 nucleotides matching TRBD1. With 2 bases clipped from V and 0 bases from J, the junction kept 2 bases outside the gene matches. From germline, CDR1 is LGHNA and CDR2 YNFKEQ. This CDR3 spans 15 amino acids. The CDR3 nucleotides read TGTGCCAGCAGCCAACAGGGACAGAGCACAGATACGCAGTATTTT. It specifies CASSQQGQSTDTQYF.

The chain has TRBV9 and TRBJ1-1; D is possibly TRBD1 (5 bases). The CDR3 has 12 amino acids. V was cut by 4 bases and J by 5 bases, with 9 bases left in between. The germline CDR1 and CDR2 sequences are SGDLS and YYNGEE. CDR3 DNA sequence: TGTGCCAGCAGCACCGGGGGAACTGAAGCTTTCTTT. It encodes CASSTGGTEAFF.

The chain recombines TRBV18 with TRBJ2-2; 8 bases are a match to TRBD2. The junction had 5 bases not matched to a gene; V was cut back by 2 bases and J by 6 bases. This CDR3 has 15 amino acids. Germline V gene sequence: CDR1 KGHSH, CDR2 LQKENI. The CDR3 bases are TGTGCCAGCTCACCATCCGGGGGGGCCGCCGGGGAGCTGTTTTTT. It codes for CASSPSGGAAGELFF.

V is TRBV6-6 and J is TRBJ1-2; D is unresolved. Trimming cost V 3 bases and J 8 bases, with 13 bases left between them. CDR1 is MNHNY and CDR2 is SVGAGI in the germline V gene (reference sequence). The CDR3 totals 13 residues. As DNA, the CDR3 is TGTGCCAGCAGTTATCGGGAACGGAGCGGCTACACCTTC. Translation gives CASSYRERSGYTF.

In nucleotides, the CDR3 is TGTGCCAGCAGTCAACAGGGGGACTATGGCTACACCTTC. Encoded protein: CASSQQGDYGYTF. The chain links TRBV9 to TRBJ1-2, with 8 positions matching TRBD1. J was trimmed by 3 bases and V by 5 bases; bases with no gene match: 3. CDR3 length: 13 amino acids. Per the germline V gene, CDR1 is SGDLS and CDR2 is YYNGEE. The full variable domain, rest sourced from reference TRBV9 and TRBJ1-2, is DSGVTQTPKHLITATGQRVTLRCSPRSGDLSVYWYQQSLDQGLQFLIQYYNGEERAKGNILERFSAQQFPDLHSELNLSSLELGDSALYFCASSQQGDYGYTFGSGTRLTVV.

J is TRBJ1-2 and V is TRBV4-3, with unresolved D. This CDR3 is 17 amino acids long. Germline-derived CDR1 and CDR2 are LGHNA and YSLEER. V shed 1 base and J shed 4 bases, with 19 bases lying between them. CDR3 DNA: TGCGCCAGCAGCCAAGGTTTGTTGGGTAGACGGAGCTATGGCTACACCTTC. Translated, it gives CASSQGLLGRRSYGYTF.

J is TRBJ1-2 and V is TRBV9, with no clear D. The V gene lost 6 bases and the J gene lost 3 bases, with 15 bases spanning the gap. Germline V gives CDR1 SGDLS, CDR2 YYNGEE. This CDR3 is built from 14 residues. DNA for the CDR3: TGTGCCAGCACCCCAGGTGGGGAGGACTATGGCTACACCTTC. Translated: CASTPGGEDYGYTF.

This rearrangement joins TRBV4-1 to TRBJ2-1; 12 positions match TRBD2. Looked up from germline, CDR1 is MGHRA and CDR2 is YSYEKL. The CDR3 is 16 amino acids. Trimming took 4 bases from V and 8 from J; bases not matched to a gene: 9. The CDR3 here is CASSRQASGGAYEQFF. The CDR3 DNA reads as TGCGCCAGCAGCCGGCAGGCTAGCGGGGGGGCATATGAGCAGTTCTTC.

This sequence joins TRBV18 and TRBJ1-5; D possibly corresponds to TRBD1 (5 bases). The CDR3 contains 13 residues. Looked up from germline, CDR1 is KGHSH and CDR2 is LQKENI. Trimming took 0 bases from V and 8 from J, leaving 8 bases between them. Here the CDR3 reads CASSPPGGEPQHF. As DNA, the CDR3 is TGTGCCAGCTCACCACCGGGGGGAGAGCCCCAGCATTTT.

The chain has TRBV2 and TRBJ2-2; 8 bases fit TRBD1. Germline CDR1 is SNHLY and CDR2 is FYNNEI. Trimming cost V 6 bases and J 4 bases; bases outside gene matches: 10. This CDR3 is built from 16 residues. The CDR3 here is CASRAPGGLTTGELFF. The CDR3, as DNA: TGTGCCAGCAGAGCCCCAGGGGGCCTAACCACCGGGGAGCTGTTTTTT.

This chain uses TRBV6-5 with TRBJ1-1; 7 positions match TRBD1. Germline loops: CDR1 MNHEY, CDR2 SVGAGI. The J segment lost 3 bases and the V segment lost 2 bases, leaving 6 bases of the junction unmatched. This CDR3 has 15 residues. CDR3 sequence (DNA): TGTGCCAGCAGTTACGACACAGGGGAGGACACTGAAGCTTTCTTT. It encodes CASSYDTGEDTEAFF.

This clone was detected only a few times. This chain links TRBV27 with TRBJ1-2, with D possibly TRBD1 on 6 matching bases. The CDR3 covers 15 residues. Trimming cost V 6 bases and J 4 bases, with 18 bases left between them. Germline V CDR1 and CDR2: MNHEY, SMNVEV (reference sequence). This CDR3 is CASSSLSDSTYGYTF. The DNA for the CDR3 is TGTGCCAGCAGCTCCCTTTCGGACAGTACCTATGGCTACACCTTC.

The chain uses TRBV7-7 and TRBJ2-5; maybe TRBD2 (7 bases). Germline CDR1 reads SSHAT; CDR2 reads FNYEAQ (reference sequence). Deletions cut 0 bases from V and 1 base from J, with 12 bases between. The CDR3 runs to 16 residues. The CDR3, as DNA: TGTGCCAGCAGCTTAGCGTCGGGGGGCCTCCAAGAGACCCAGTACTTC. Translated, it gives CASSLASGGLQETQYF.

The chain joins TRBV7-9 to TRBJ2-2; 9 bases map to TRBD2. CDR1 is SEHNR, CDR2 FQNEAQ, per germline (reference sequence). J gave up 4 bases and V 3 bases, and 3 bases lay outside the gene matches. The CDR3 spans 15 residues. This chain's CDR3 is CASSFPSGATGELFF. In DNA form, the CDR3 reads TGTGCCAGCAGCTTCCCTAGCGGGGCCACCGGGGAGCTGTTTTTT.

This clone was found once. The chain combines TRBV5-4 with TRBJ2-5; 13 bases line up with TRBD2. The trim removed 4 bases at V and 5 bases at J, leaving 8 bases unmatched. This CDR3 has 16 amino acids. CDR1 is SGHNT and CDR2 is YYREEE in the germline V gene (reference sequence). The CDR3 spells CASSPGLAGDRETQYF. CDR3 sequence (DNA): TGTGCCAGCAGCCCCGGACTAGCGGGGGATCGGGAGACCCAGTACTTC. Full variable domain (remainder filled in from reference TRBV5-4 and TRBJ2-5): ETGVTQSPTHLIKTRGQQVTLRCSSQSGHNTVSWYQQALGQGPQFIFQYYREEENGRGNFPPRFSGLQFPNYSSELNVNALELDDSALYLCASSPGLAGDRETQYFGPGTRLLVL.